The 8 T cell receptor beta chains presented below share a single source sample, sequenced in a study of cytomegalovirus exposure and HLA in healthy donors. In the PCR, 60 Vbeta and 13 Jbeta primers were used. Sequenced by immunoSEQ multiplex PCR; TCRdb stores in-frame clones only, minus some. Counted here are just over 150,000 clones, around 80% occurring once; the ten biggest clones make up 1.5% to 2.5%. The sequenced sample was PBMCs. The receptors were gathered from a man aged 18 to 30 in good health and CMV-seronegative.

V is TRBV6-1 and J is TRBJ1-2; 8 bases are a match to TRBD1. This CDR3 contains 17 residues. CDR1 and CDR2 from the germline V gene are MNHNS and SASEGT. J lost 1 base, V lost 3 bases, and 10 bases had no gene match. This CDR3 reads CASSDPGQVGFNYGYTF. CDR3 bases: TGTGCCAGCAGTGATCCGGGACAGGTCGGTTTTAACTATGGCTACACCTTC.

J is TRBJ1-1 and V is TRBV28; D unresolved. The V gene lost 6 bases and the J gene lost 5 bases, with 19 bases spanning the gap. CDR3 length: 15 amino acids. Germline loops: CDR1 MDHEN, CDR2 SYDVKM. The CDR3 sequence: CASSSPRQGGTEAFF. The CDR3 nucleotides are TGTGCCAGCAGCTCCCCCCGACAAGGTGGTACTGAAGCTTTCTTT. The variable domain in full, with the rest retrieved from reference TRBV28 and TRBJ1-1, is DVKVTQSSRYLVKRTGEKVFLECVQDMDHENMFWYRQDPGLGLRLIYFSYDVKMKEKGDIPEGYSVSREKKERFSLILESASTNQTSMYLCASSSPRQGGTEAFFGQGTRLTVV.

As for this clone: Germline and junction disagree at one end, which may indicate a read error. This chain uses TRBV7-7 with TRBJ1-1; D gene uncertain. Germline lookup yields CDR1 SSHAT and CDR2 FNYEAQ (reference sequence). The length of the CDR3 is 14 residues. The CDR3: CASSPSEVNTEAFF. As DNA, the CDR3 is TGTGCTAGCAGCCCAAGTGAGGTCAACACTGAAGCTTTCTTT.

The rearrangement joins TRBV6-5 to TRBJ2-6; D not resolved. Germline-derived CDR1 and CDR2 are MNHEY and SVGAGI. The CDR3 runs 15 residues. Trimming took 4 bases from V and 0 from J, leaving 7 bases between them. In DNA form, the CDR3 reads TGTGCCAGCAGTTTGCAGGTCTCTGGGGCCAACGTCCTGACTTTC. Its translation: CASSLQVSGANVLTF.

With respect to this clone: Other DNA sequences from this sample encode an identical CDR3 as well. V is TRBV19 and J is TRBJ1-5; D remains unclear. Trimming cost V 3 bases and J 2 bases, with 5 bases left between them. CDR1 and CDR2 (germline): LNHDA, SQIVND (reference sequence). The CDR3 is made up of 13 amino acids. CDR3 in DNA: TGTGCCAGTAGTATGAGGGGCAATCAGCCCCAGCATTTT. This encodes CASSMRGNQPQHF.

This clone appeared once. CDR3 DNA: TGCAGCGGACAGGGGGCGGACGGCTACACCTTC. Translating it yields CSGQGADGYTF. This chain links TRBV29-1 with TRBJ1-2; 10 nucleotides match TRBD1. V was clipped by 7 bases and J by 8 bases; unmatched bases: 4. The germline V gene has CDR1 SQVTM and CDR2 ANQGSEA. CDR3 size: 11 residues.

The V call is TRBV5-4, the J call TRBJ2-5; TRBD1 agrees at 7 bases. CDR3 length: 16 residues. Per germline, CDR1 SGHNT and CDR2 YYREEE (reference sequence). With 4 bases clipped from V and 4 bases from J, the junction kept 13 bases outside the gene matches. CDR3 protein: CASSLGNLQGTETQYF. For the CDR3, the DNA is TGTGCCAGCAGCCTTGGGAACTTACAGGGGACAGAGACCCAGTACTTC.

J is TRBJ2-5 and V is TRBV10-3; 13 bases map to TRBD2. The J call is uncertain, as TRBJ2-7 better fits the DNA end. Germline lookup yields CDR1 ENHRY and CDR2 SYGVKD. The CDR3 spans 14 residues. CDR3 bases: TGTGCCATCAGGGGGGGACTAGCGGGGACCGAGCAGTACTTC. It translates to CAIRGGLAGTEQYF.